The 19 T cell receptor beta chains below all came from one sample that was sequenced in a study of T cells in Graves' hyperthyroidism and ophthalmopathy. Amplified regions were TCR beta CDR3 sequences from RNA transcripts. HTBI primers were the set used in a first-round RT-PCR of the TCR CDR3. From the multiplex PCR reads, TCRdb called clonotypes with MiXCR, one entry per CDR3 protein. The table has around 530,000 distinct CDR3 sequences, about a sixth seen once. The sample consisted of blood. The origin of the receptors is a woman under 30 with Graves' ophthalmopathy.

This rearrangement joins TRBV3-1 to TRBJ2-3; D not resolved. The CDR3 consists of 15 residues. The germline V gene has CDR1 LGHDT and CDR2 YNNKEL (reference sequence). V was trimmed by 0 bases and J by 2 bases, leaving 9 bases between them. The CDR3 sequence is CASSQDLGPTDTQYF. The CDR3 DNA reads as TGTGCCAGCAGCCAAGACCTAGGGCCCACAGATACGCAGTATTTT.

This clonotype was picked up many times. J is TRBJ1-1 and V is TRBV6-1; D remains unclear. Germline CDR1 is MNHNS and CDR2 is SASEGT. V lost 10 bases, J lost 4 bases, and 22 bases lay in between. This CDR3 is built from 15 residues. CDR3 DNA: TGTGCCACCCTGCGCCCTGGGTGGTACAGCACTGAAGCTTTCTTT. This sequence encodes CATLRPGWYSTEAFF.

The chain joins TRBV2 to TRBJ2-3; perhaps D is TRBD1 or TRBD2 (5 bases each). The CDR3 extends over 15 amino acids. Germline CDR1 reads SNHLY; CDR2 reads FYNNEI. Trimming shortened V by 6 bases and J by 4 bases, and 17 bases separated the two germline ends. Here the CDR3 reads CASREVRGGADTQYF. As DNA, the CDR3 is TGTGCCAGCAGGGAGGTTAGGGGTGGCGCAGATACGCAGTATTTT.

As concerns this clonotype: A much larger clonotype is one base distant, so this may be a read error. This chain uses TRBV9 with TRBJ2-7; 8 bases map to TRBD2. Germline-derived CDR1 and CDR2 are SGDLS and YYNGEE. The CDR3 loop spans 15 amino acids. The CDR3 sequence: CDSSVAAGGIYEQYF. The CDR3 nucleotides read TGTGACAGCAGCGTAGCTGCGGGAGGCATCTACGAGCAGTACTTC.

The chain couples TRBV14 to TRBJ1-1, with D maybe TRBD1 (6 bases). CDR1 is SGHDN and CDR2 is FVKESK in the germline V gene. V gave up 3 bases and J gave up 3 bases, with 14 bases separating them. CDR3 length: 15 residues. The CDR3 DNA is TGTGCCAGCAGCCAGCAAAGACAGGCCGACACTGAAGCTTTCTTT. The encoded protein is CASSQQRQADTEAFF.

This clonotype was counted ten times or more. This chain joins TRBV12-3 or TRBV12-4 and TRBJ2-1; 9 bases fit TRBD2. V trimming: 5 bases; J trimming: 1 base; junction bases outside the gene matches: 3. This CDR3 comprises 15 residues. In DNA form, the CDR3 reads TGTGCCAGCAGTGTTACTAGCGGGTCCTACAATGAGCAGTTCTTC. Translated: CASSVTSGSYNEQFF.

There are a few counts of this clonotype. J is TRBJ1-2 and V is TRBV5-4; D is unresolved. The V and J ends lost 2 bases and 2 bases respectively, with 10 bases between them. Germline-derived CDR1 and CDR2 are SGHNT and YYREEE (reference sequence). There are 14 residues in the CDR3. CDR3 residues: CASSFGQANYGYTF. As DNA, the CDR3 is TGTGCCAGCAGCTTCGGGCAGGCGAACTATGGCTACACCTTC.

The chain recombines TRBV6-2 or TRBV6-3 with TRBJ2-3; TRBD2 matches at 12 bases. Germline assignment: CDR1 MNHEY and CDR2 SVGEGT. The junction had 4 bases not matched to a gene; V was cut back by 2 bases and J by 1 base. The CDR3 is 17 amino acids. CDR3 nucleotides: TGTGCCAGCAGTTACAGGTGGACTAGCGGGGGCACAGATACGCAGTATTTT. The encoded protein is CASSYRWTSGGTDTQYF.

This clonotype has only a few counts. J is TRBJ2-1 and V is TRBV2; 10 bases agree with TRBD2. Germline-derived CDR1 and CDR2 are SNHLY and FYNNEI. This CDR3 spans 15 amino acids. The V segment lost 2 bases and the J segment 4 bases; nucleotides outside the gene matches: 2. The CDR3 sequence is CASSEPSGGYNEQFF. CDR3 DNA sequence: TGTGCCAGCAGTGAACCTAGCGGGGGTTACAATGAGCAGTTCTTC.

The sample holds many counts of this clonotype. V gene TRBV12-3 or TRBV12-4 combines with J gene TRBJ2-2; D may be TRBD2 (5 bases). The CDR3 sequence is 16 residues long. V dropped 3 bases and J dropped 7 bases, with 18 bases sitting between them. The CDR3: CASSFEGPGNSGELFF. CDR3 DNA: TGTGCCAGCAGTTTCGAAGGGCCCGGGAATAGCGGGGAGCTGTTTTTT.

V gene TRBV27 combines with J gene TRBJ2-2, with 8 positions matching TRBD2. Per germline, CDR1 MNHEY and CDR2 SMNVEV (reference sequence). Trimming removed 6 bases from V and 6 bases from J; junction bases left unmatched: 3. There are 13 residues in the CDR3. CDR3 in amino acids: CASRAGGAGELFF. In DNA, the CDR3 is TGTGCCAGCAGAGCCGGGGGGGCCGGGGAGCTGTTTTTT.

This clonotype was detected only a few times. This chain connects TRBV6-6 to TRBJ1-2, with no clear D. The CDR3 is 13 amino acids. Germline V CDR1 and CDR2: MNHNY, SVGAGI (reference sequence). Trimming took 0 bases from V and 2 from J, leaving 4 bases between them. The CDR3 sequence is CASSYSHNYGYTF. DNA of the CDR3: TGTGCCAGCAGTTACTCCCACAACTATGGCTACACCTTC.

This clonotype was detected ten times or more. The chain uses TRBV6-1 and TRBJ2-3, with 8 bases aligning to TRBD2. Trimming took 5 bases from V and 4 from J; bases not matched to a gene: 5. The CDR3 sequence is 14 residues long. The germline CDR1 and CDR2 sequences are MNHNS and SASEGT. Here the CDR3 DNA reads TGTGCCAGCAGTTCGGGACTAGATGCAGATACGCAGTATTTT. Amino acids: CASSSGLDADTQYF.

The V call is TRBV9, the J call TRBJ1-5; possibly TRBD1 for D (5 bases). The CDR3 runs to 16 residues. V was cut by 3 bases and J by 4 bases, with 17 bases left in between. CDR1 SGDLS and CDR2 YYNGEE come from the germline V gene. The DNA for the CDR3 is TGTGCCAGCAGCGCCGACCCCGGACACCCAAATCAGCCCCAGCATTTT. The encoded protein is CASSADPGHPNQPQHF.

This chain uses TRBV28 with TRBJ1-2; D remains unclear. CDR1 is MDHEN, CDR2 SYDVKM, per germline. There are 13 residues in the CDR3. V was clipped by 3 bases and J by 8 bases, with 13 bases between them. The DNA for the CDR3 is TGTGCCAGCAGTTTGGAGCCGCGTTGGGGCTACACCTTC. It is translated as CASSLEPRWGYTF.

The chain combines TRBV6-1 with TRBJ1-1, with no clear D. V was pared by 3 bases and J by 1 base, with 12 bases between. This CDR3 is 15 amino acids long. CDR1 and CDR2 from the germline V gene are MNHNS and SASEGT. The CDR3: CASSDSFRPNTEAFF. CDR3 DNA: TGTGCCAGCAGTGACTCGTTTCGGCCGAACACTGAAGCTTTCTTT.

This rearrangement joins TRBV20-1 to TRBJ2-7; TRBD1 matches at 7 bases. The trim removed 3 bases at V and 4 bases at J, leaving 9 bases unmatched. The CDR3 covers 14 residues. Per germline, CDR1 DFQATT and CDR2 SNEGSKA (reference sequence). The CDR3 region has the DNA TGCAGTGCTAGTTGGAAGGGGGCTTCTTACGAGCAGTACTTC. This sequence encodes CSASWKGASYEQYF.

The genes are TRBV20-1 and TRBJ2-4; 8 nucleotides line up with TRBD2. This CDR3 is built from 15 residues. Germline-derived CDR1 and CDR2 are DFQATT and SNEGSKA (reference sequence). The CDR3 here is CRAQTGSGRGDIQYF. CDR3 nucleotide sequence: TGCAGGGCTCAAACTGGGAGCGGGAGAGGGGACATTCAGTACTTC.

This clonotype was counted ten times or more. The rearrangement links TRBV28 to TRBJ2-3, with 7 bases lining up with TRBD2. This CDR3 spans 13 amino acids. Germline CDR1 is MDHEN and CDR2 is SYDVKM. V gave up 8 bases and J gave up 2 bases; unmatched junction bases: 4. The CDR3 is CASEAGLTDTQYF. CDR3 DNA sequence: TGTGCCAGCGAAGCGGGGCTCACAGATACGCAGTATTTT. The complete variable domain, with remaining parts taken from reference TRBV28 and TRBJ2-3, reads DVKVTQSSRYLVKRTGEKVFLECVQDMDHENMFWYRQDPGLGLRLIYFSYDVKMKEKGDIPEGYSVSREKKERFSLILESASTNQTSMYLCASEAGLTDTQYFGPGTRLTVL.